The clone carrying this TCR beta chain has only a few counts. The sample has other DNA sequences that encode this CDR3 too. Time point reported: cycle 4 day 1 (C4D1), after around six weeks of nivolumab. No patient escaped relapse after autologous stem cell transplantation, and brentuximab vedotin exposure varied. The V end lost 0 bases, the J end lost 0 bases, and 9 bases lay between the germline ends. The CDR3 extends over 16 amino acids. Germline CDR1 and CDR2: GTSNPN and SVGIG (reference sequence). This specimen belongs to a study of PD-1 blockade in classical Hodgkin lymphoma. Sequenced by immunoSEQ multiplex PCR; TCRdb stores in-frame clones only, minus some. The table shows tens of thousands of clones, with around 80% occurring only once.

The gene calls are TRBV30 and TRBJ1-6, with D possibly being TRBD1 (6 bases). Material: peripheral blood mononuclear cells (PBMCs), obtained before the fourth cycle of nivolumab. This TCR came from a human donor with classical Hodgkin lymphoma. CDR3 sequence: CAWSVGQSSYNSPLHF. The CDR3, as DNA: TGTGCCTGGAGTGTTGGACAGAGCTCCTATAATTCACCCCTCCACTTT. Full variable domain (missing parts from reference TRBV30 and TRBJ1-6): SQTIHQWPATLVQPVGSPLSLECTVEGTSNPNLYWYRQAAGRGLQLLFYSVGIGQISSEVPQNLSASRPQDRQFILSSKKLLLSDSGFYLCAWSVGQSSYNSPLHFGNGTRLTVT.